A single sample is the source of the 21 T cell receptor beta chains below, sequenced in a study of T cell repertoires in ileal Crohn's disease. Profiling relied on immunoSEQ multiplex PCR, and the TCRdb table lists in-frame clones only, not all of them. The sample shows 2,000 to 2,500 clones, around 71% of them seen only once. Input material: ileal tissue. The source is an adult with Crohn's disease.

Remarks on this clone: Mismatch with germline at one junction end may stem from a read error. Within the sample, other DNA sequences also encode this same CDR3. V and J are TRBV25-1 and TRBJ1-6; D perhaps matches TRBD1 (5 bases). The V gene's germline CDR1 is MGHDK and CDR2 SYGVNS. This CDR3 is 13 amino acids long. The CDR3 bases are TGTGCCAGCGGCTGGGGGGAGAATTCCCCCCTCCACTTT. Translated: CASGWGENSPLHF.

This clone was seen a few times. The chain employs TRBV6-5 and TRBJ2-7; possibly TRBD2 for D (6 bases). Germline V lookup: CDR1 MNHEY, CDR2 SVGAGI. This CDR3 region has 11 residues. Trimming removed 7 bases from V and 9 bases from J, with 13 bases in between. In nucleotides, the CDR3 is TGTGCCAGCACCTGGAGGGGCGGGCAGTACTTC. Translation gives CASTWRGGQYF.

The J gene is TRBJ1-6, the V gene TRBV5-1; a weak D match, TRBD1 (5 bases). The CDR3 contains 14 residues. Deletions cut 0 bases from V and 6 bases from J, with 7 bases between. The V gene's germline CDR1 is SGHRS and CDR2 YFSETQ. The CDR3 loop is CASSLVGGNSPLHF. For the CDR3, the DNA is TGCGCCAGCAGCTTGGTCGGGGGTAATTCACCCCTCCACTTT.

The rearrangement joins TRBV20-1 to TRBJ1-1, with 7 bases identical to TRBD1. Germline CDR1 is DFQATT and CDR2 is SNEGSKA (reference sequence). The V and J ends lost 4 bases and 5 bases, in that order; junction bases with no gene match: 1. This CDR3 has 11 residues. The chain's CDR3 is CSANRGTEAFF. Here the CDR3 DNA reads TGCAGTGCTAACAGGGGAACTGAAGCTTTCTTT.

This chain links TRBV6-6 with TRBJ1-3; no clear D gene. Germline loops: CDR1 MNHNY, CDR2 SVGAGI (reference sequence). The CDR3 loop spans 16 amino acids. Between the trimmed V and J ends, which lost 5 bases and 0 bases, there was a span of 14 bases. The CDR3 region is CASSLKNLASGNTIYF. The CDR3 coding sequence is TGTGCCAGCAGTCTTAAAAATCTAGCCTCTGGAAACACCATATATTTT.

This clone was recorded a few times. CDR3 nucleotide sequence: TGTGCCAGCAGCTTAAGCGGTGGGAGCGCAGATACGCAGTATTTT. Translation gives CASSLSGGSADTQYF. This sequence joins TRBV7-3 and TRBJ2-3; TRBD2 is a possible D gene (5 bases). The CDR3 has 15 residues. Germline assignment: CDR1 SGHTA and CDR2 FQGTGA. Trimming took off 1 base at V and 4 bases at J, with 12 bases between the two ends.

The V and J genes are TRBV4-1 and TRBJ1-4; D is possibly TRBD1 (5 bases). CDR3 length: 14 residues. The V end lost 3 bases, the J end lost 3 bases, and 8 bases lay between the germline ends. Per the germline V gene, CDR1 is MGHRA and CDR2 is YSYEKL. The DNA for the CDR3 is TGCGCCAGCAGCCAGGACATCGCTAATGAAAAACTGTTTTTT. This encodes CASSQDIANEKLFF.

V usage is TRBV7-3 and J usage is TRBJ2-2; D is possibly TRBD2 (6 bases). Germline values: CDR1 SGHTA, CDR2 FQGTGA. V lost 5 bases, J lost 4 bases, and 11 bases lay in between. The CDR3 is made up of 14 amino acids. CDR3 loop: CASSLGGSTGELFF. CDR3 DNA sequence: TGTGCCAGCAGCCTCGGAGGGTCCACCGGGGAGCTGTTTTTT. The full variable domain, rest sourced from reference TRBV7-3 and TRBJ2-2, is GAGVSQTPSNKVTEKGKYVELRCDPISGHTALYWYRQSLGQGPEFLIYFQGTGAADDSGLPNDRFFAVRPEGSVSTLKIQRTERGDSAVYLCASSLGGSTGELFFGEGSRLTVL.

Written as DNA, the CDR3 is TGTGCCAGCAGCCTTAACCCACTTAATGAGCAGTTCTTC. It specifies CASSLNPLNEQFF. The chain is built from TRBV7-3 and TRBJ2-1, with D unclear. Germline V gives CDR1 SGHTA, CDR2 FQGTGA. Trimming took off 5 bases at V and 7 bases at J, with 12 bases between the two ends. CDR3 length equals 13 residues.

This clone occurred a few times. The rearrangement links TRBV10-3 to TRBJ1-1; TRBD1 might be the D (6 bases). Deletions cut 10 bases from V and 4 bases from J, with 22 bases between. The germline CDR1 and CDR2 sequences are ENHRY and SYGVKD. The CDR3 has 15 residues. The CDR3 DNA reads as TGTGCCACCGATAAAAACAGGGATGGGAGCACTGAAGCTTTCTTT. Its protein is CATDKNRDGSTEAFF.

This clone occurred once. V and J are TRBV7-9 and TRBJ2-2; the match to TRBD2 covers 8 bases. From germline, CDR1 is SEHNR and CDR2 FQNEAQ (reference sequence). Trimming took 5 bases from V and 4 from J; bases not matched to a gene: 6. This CDR3 has 15 residues. The CDR3 DNA reads as TGTGCCAGCAGCCCCGGGACTAGTTTCACCGGGGAGCTGTTTTTT. Translation: CASSPGTSFTGELFF.

The chain couples TRBV4-1 to TRBJ1-2; D may be TRBD1 (5 bases). Germline V gene lookup returns CDR1 MGHRA and CDR2 YSYEKL. Trimming cost V 0 bases and J 1 base, with 9 bases left between them. The CDR3 covers 15 residues. In DNA form, the CDR3 reads TGCGCCAGCAGCCAAGAGGGAGGACATAACTATGGCTACACCTTC. This sequence encodes CASSQEGGHNYGYTF.

The chain uses TRBV4-1 and TRBJ1-2; D unresolved. The ends were cut back, 5 bases at V and 6 bases at J, with 16 bases in the middle. Per the germline V gene, CDR1 is MGHRA and CDR2 is YSYEKL. The CDR3 covers 14 residues. The CDR3 here is CASSAPATGDGYTF. The CDR3 DNA follows: TGCGCCAGCAGCGCGCCAGCCACCGGGGATGGCTACACCTTC.

J is TRBJ1-1 and V is TRBV6-5, with 7 bases lining up with TRBD1. The junction had 9 bases not matched to a gene; V was cut back by 7 bases and J by 4 bases. The CDR3 runs to 14 residues. Germline V gives CDR1 MNHEY, CDR2 SVGAGI. The CDR3 DNA reads TGTGCCAGCACTGACAGGGTCGACCGCACTGAAGCTTTCTTT. It yields the protein CASTDRVDRTEAFF.

For the CDR3, the DNA is TGTGCCAGCAAATCGGGTACCACAGGGGCAGAGACCCAGTACTTC. Its translation is CASKSGTTGAETQYF. The J gene is TRBJ2-5, the V gene TRBV6-1, with 7 bases fitting TRBD1. This CDR3 is built from 15 residues. The germline V gene encodes CDR1 MNHNS and CDR2 SASEGT. V was pared by 7 bases and J by 4 bases, with 12 bases of the junction left unmatched.

In the case of this clone: One junction end does not reproduce the germline sequence, and a read error may be involved. The chain has TRBV6-5 and TRBJ2-2, with a tentative D call TRBD2 (6 bases). In germline, CDR1 is MNHEY, CDR2 SVGAGI. The CDR3 length is 14 residues. CDR3: CASRWDLNAGELFF. The DNA for the CDR3 is TGTGCCAGCAGGTGGGACTTGAACGCCGGGGAGCTGTTTTTT.

The chain employs TRBV11-2 and TRBJ1-2, with D perhaps TRBD1 (5 bases). Trimming took 5 bases from V and 4 from J, leaving 14 bases between them. Germline lookup yields CDR1 SGHAT and CDR2 FQNNGV. The CDR3 consists of 14 residues. The CDR3 region is CASSPFSGVYGYTF. DNA of the CDR3: TGTGCCAGCAGCCCCTTTTCGGGGGTCTATGGCTACACCTTC.

V gene TRBV6-1 combines with J gene TRBJ1-2; the match to TRBD1 covers 9 bases. The CDR3 loop spans 15 amino acids. Germline CDR1 is MNHNS and CDR2 is SASEGT. The junction had 8 bases not matched to a gene; V was cut back by 7 bases and J by 2 bases. The CDR3 region has the DNA TGTGCCAGCACCAAGTCAGGGACAGGGAACTATGGCTACACCTTC. Protein product: CASTKSGTGNYGYTF.

This clone appeared a single time. At one boundary the junction diverges from the germline segment, which might be a read error. This sequence joins TRBV5-1 and TRBJ2-3, with D unclear. Germline V gives CDR1 SGHRS, CDR2 YFSETQ. This CDR3 spans 14 amino acids. The CDR3 coding sequence is TGCGCCAGCAGCTTGGTCCTCCCCACAGATATGCAGTATTTT. Translating gives CASSLVLPTDMQYF.

Worth noting for this clone: Other DNA sequences of this sample code for an identical CDR3. V gene TRBV11-2 combines with J gene TRBJ1-6, with a possible D match to TRBD1 (5 bases). The CDR3 is 17 residues long. Germline lookup yields CDR1 SGHAT and CDR2 FQNNGV. V dropped 5 bases and J dropped 6 bases, with 20 bases sitting between them. The CDR3: CASSTRQTKRANSPLHF. The CDR3 bases are TGTGCCAGCAGCACACGACAGACCAAGCGGGCTAATTCACCCCTCCACTTT.

The chain combines TRBV6-6 with TRBJ2-5; 7 nucleotides match TRBD1. V lost 6 bases to trimming and J lost 3 bases; unmatched junction nucleotides: 7. The CDR3 sequence is 14 residues long. Germline CDR1 and CDR2: MNHNY and SVGAGI (reference sequence). DNA for the CDR3: TGTGCCAGCAGACCGACAGGGACGAAAGAGACCCAGTACTTC. Protein: CASRPTGTKETQYF.